What follows are 32 T cell receptor beta chains derived from one specimen sequenced in a study of early T cells in non-severe SARS-CoV-2 infection. In TCRdb, the 5' RACE reads were re-called with MiXCR into one record per CDR3 protein. This sample has 80,000 or so distinct CDR3 sequences, with about 14% found just once. The specimen was whole blood. These receptors were collected from an adult who was a healthcare worker with PCR-confirmed SARS-CoV-2 infection or an uninfected control (not recorded which).

This clonotype was counted between two and nine times. The chain recombines TRBV5-4 with TRBJ1-1, with D possibly TRBD1 on 6 matching bases. Germline V lookup: CDR1 SGHNT, CDR2 YYREEE (reference sequence). This CDR3 is 15 amino acids long. Trimming cost V 3 bases and J 5 bases, with 17 bases left between them. The CDR3 here is CASSSAGFQGTEAFF. CDR3 coding DNA: TGTGCCAGCAGCTCGGCGGGGTTTCAGGGGACTGAAGCTTTCTTT.

This clonotype has ten or more counts. The DNA for the CDR3 is TGCAGCTCGGGAGACAATGAGCAGTTCTTC. This encodes CSSGDNEQFF. The genes are TRBV29-1 and TRBJ2-1, with D possibly being TRBD2 (6 bases). The germline V and J ends were trimmed by 8 bases and 5 bases, with 7 bases remaining between them. The CDR3 totals 10 residues. Germline V lookup: CDR1 SQVTM, CDR2 ANQGSEA.

The sample holds many counts of this clonotype. The V gene is TRBV4-1, the J gene TRBJ2-1; 9 bases are shared with TRBD2. The V segment lost 1 base and the J segment 9 bases; nucleotides outside the gene matches: 10. The germline V gene encodes CDR1 MGHRA and CDR2 YSYEKL. The CDR3 is 16 amino acids. CDR3 amino acids: CASSQVWREGPTEQFF. CDR3 nucleotide sequence: TGCGCCAGCAGCCAAGTATGGCGGGAGGGCCCCACTGAGCAGTTCTTC.

This clonotype has a count of ten or more. V is TRBV6-2 or TRBV6-3 and J is TRBJ2-5, with TRBD2 matching over 8 bases. The CDR3 contains 18 residues. Germline V gene sequence: CDR1 MNHEY, CDR2 SVGEGT. Trimming cost V 3 bases and J 5 bases; bases outside gene matches: 17. The CDR3 sequence: CASSYLSTSAGGPETQYF. CDR3 in DNA: TGTGCCAGCAGTTATCTGAGTACGTCGGCGGGGGGTCCCGAGACCCAGTACTTC.

V is TRBV20-1 and J is TRBJ2-1; D is unresolved. Between the trimmed V and J ends, which lost 6 bases and 7 bases, there was a span of 7 bases. The germline CDR1 and CDR2 sequences are DFQATT and SNEGSKA (reference sequence). The CDR3 is 10 residues long. The CDR3 loop is CSAQTNEQFF. CDR3 nucleotide sequence: TGCAGTGCCCAGACTAATGAGCAGTTCTTC.

There are many counts of this clonotype. V gene TRBV2 combines with J gene TRBJ2-2; unclear D gene. There are 14 residues in the CDR3. The V end was cut by 5 bases, the J end by 2 bases, with 9 bases between. Looked up from germline, CDR1 is SNHLY and CDR2 is FYNNEI. The DNA for the CDR3 is TGTGCCAGCAGTCCCTTGGGAAACACCGGGGAGCTGTTTTTT. This sequence encodes CASSPLGNTGELFF.

The chain carries TRBV11-2 and TRBJ2-5, with TRBD1 as a possible D gene (6 bases). Trimming removed 5 bases from V and 4 bases from J, with 17 bases in between. The CDR3 consists of 15 residues. Looked up from germline, CDR1 is SGHAT and CDR2 is FQNNGV. CDR3 in DNA: TGTGCCAGCAGCCATCCAACTATAGGGGGAGAGACCCAGTACTTC. Translated: CASSHPTIGGETQYF.

This clonotype was observed at least ten times. The V and J genes are TRBV20-1 and TRBJ1-3, with 7 bases fitting TRBD1. Unmatched junction bases numbered 15, after V lost 3 bases and J lost 7 bases. This CDR3 is 16 amino acids long. Germline CDR1 reads DFQATT; CDR2 reads SNEGSKA (reference sequence). The CDR3 DNA is TGCAGTGCTAGTCCAGGGGGAACGGTTTTTTGGAACACCATATATTTT. Protein product: CSASPGGTVFWNTIYF.

This clonotype was seen a few times. The chain carries TRBV12-3 or TRBV12-4 and TRBJ2-1; TRBD1 matches at 8 bases. V was clipped by 8 bases and J by 6 bases; unmatched bases: 6. The CDR3 consists of 13 residues. CDR3 in amino acids: CASVQGARNEQFF. As DNA, the CDR3 is TGTGCCAGCGTCCAGGGGGCACGCAATGAGCAGTTCTTC.

This clonotype was found many times. This chain's CDR3 is CATSYRGQETQYF. The CDR3 coding sequence is TGCGCCACTTCCTACAGGGGGCAAGAGACCCAGTACTTC. The V call is TRBV5-1, the J call TRBJ2-5; 8 positions match TRBD1. The CDR3 consists of 13 residues. Germline trimming cut 9 bases from V and 2 bases from J; bases unmatched to any gene: 6. Germline V CDR1 and CDR2: SGHRS, YFSETQ.

This rearrangement joins TRBV28 to TRBJ1-6, with TRBD1 matching 8 bases. CDR3 size: 13 residues. The germline V gene encodes CDR1 MDHEN and CDR2 SYDVKM. V shed 8 bases and J 9 bases; nucleotides not matched to a gene: 6. CDR3 loop: CASGRQGSSPLHF. For the CDR3, the DNA is TGTGCCAGCGGTAGACAGGGGTCTTCACCCCTCCACTTT.

The table lists this clonotype with many counts. The chain uses TRBV15 and TRBJ2-3; no firm D call. V dropped 0 bases and J dropped 4 bases, with 8 bases sitting between them. CDR3 size: 14 residues. Germline assignment: CDR1 LNHNV and CDR2 YYDKDF (reference sequence). For the CDR3, the DNA is TGTGCCACCAGCAGAGATAGGACGTCAGATACGCAGTATTTT. The encoded protein is CATSRDRTSDTQYF.

This clonotype has a handful of counts. The CDR3 here is CASSGRVGETQYF. CDR3 coding DNA: TGTGCCAGCAGCGGCAGGGTAGGAGAGACCCAGTACTTC. V usage is TRBV7-8 and J usage is TRBJ2-5; the D gene is possibly TRBD1 (5 bases). Trimming left V 5 bases short and J 4 bases short, with 11 bases between. CDR3 length: 13 residues. Germline loops: CDR1 SGHVS, CDR2 FQNEAQ.

This clonotype has only a few counts. V is TRBV24-1 and J is TRBJ2-3; a weak D match, TRBD2 (5 bases). Trimming shortened V by 4 bases and J by 3 bases, and 10 bases separated the two germline ends. Germline values: CDR1 KGHDR, CDR2 SFDVKD. There are 14 residues in the CDR3. In nucleotides, the CDR3 is TGTGCCACCAGTGACCCACTAGGTACAGATACGCAGTATTTT. Encoded protein: CATSDPLGTDTQYF.

This clonotype was detected many times. The V gene is TRBV19, the J gene TRBJ2-1, with TRBD2 matching over 9 bases. Germline-derived CDR1 and CDR2 are LNHDA and SQIVND (reference sequence). Trimming took 5 bases from V and 6 from J; bases not matched to a gene: 8. CDR3 length equals 15 residues. In DNA, the CDR3 is TGTGCCAGTAGTTCCGGGACTAGCCGATTCAATGAGCAGTTCTTC. Protein sequence: CASSSGTSRFNEQFF.

In its sample, this clonotype was seen many times. The J gene is TRBJ2-1, the V gene TRBV2; 7 positions agree with TRBD1. Germline CDR1 and CDR2: SNHLY and FYNNEI. The trim removed 6 bases at V and 4 bases at J, leaving 3 bases unmatched. The CDR3 has 13 residues. The DNA for the CDR3 is TGTGCCAGCAGGCCGGGACAGTACAATGAGCAGTTCTTC. This sequence encodes CASRPGQYNEQFF.

This clonotype appeared a few times. This rearrangement joins TRBV5-5 to TRBJ2-1, with a weak D call TRBD2 (5 bases). V lost 4 bases and J 6 bases, leaving 17 bases between the germline ends. This CDR3 contains 15 residues. CDR1 SGHKS and CDR2 YYEKEE come from the germline V gene (reference sequence). The CDR3 DNA reads as TGTGCCAGCAGCACGCCCGGGGTAAGGTGCAATGAGCAGTTCTTC. It translates to CASSTPGVRCNEQFF. The full variable domain, completed using reference TRBV5-5 and TRBJ2-1, is DAGVTQSPTHLIKTRGQQVTLRCSPISGHKSVSWYQQVLGQGPQFIFQYYEKEERGRGNFPDRFSARQFPNYSSELNVNALLLGDSALYLCASSTPGVRCNEQFFGPGTRLTVL.

This clonotype has ten or more counts. This sequence joins TRBV24-1 and TRBJ2-5; D gene ambiguous. Deletions cut 3 bases from V and 1 base from J, with 8 bases between. This CDR3 has 14 amino acids. Looked up from germline, CDR1 is KGHDR and CDR2 is SFDVKD. CDR3 DNA sequence: TGTGCCACCAGTGATGCAACACTCCAAGAGACCCAGTACTTC. Translation: CATSDATLQETQYF.

This clonotype was observed a handful of times. The chain recombines TRBV4-2 with TRBJ2-1, with no clear D. The germline V gene encodes CDR1 LGHNA and CDR2 YNFKEQ. CDR3 size: 12 residues. With 4 bases removed from V and 7 bases from J, the gap between germline ends came to 8 bases. CDR3 in amino acids: CASSREVNEQFF. The CDR3 nucleotides read TGTGCCAGCAGCCGAGAGGTAAATGAGCAGTTCTTC.

This clonotype appeared many times. The genes are TRBV19 and TRBJ2-2, with D possibly matching TRBD2 (6 bases). The CDR3 loop spans 17 amino acids. The V end lost 5 bases, the J end lost 7 bases, and 23 bases lay between the germline ends. From germline, CDR1 is LNHDA and CDR2 SQIVND (reference sequence). The CDR3 DNA reads as TGTGCCAGTAGTTCCCTTGGCGGGATCGGGATGGACGGGGAGCTGTTTTTT. It is translated as CASSSLGGIGMDGELFF.

The chain recombines TRBV6-5 with TRBJ1-3; a weak D match, TRBD1 (5 bases). The CDR3 consists of 14 residues. V was clipped by 5 bases and J by 2 bases, with 10 bases between them. Germline V CDR1 and CDR2: MNHEY, SVGAGI. The chain's CDR3 is CASSRGGPGNTIYF. The CDR3 coding sequence is TGTGCCAGCAGTCGGGGGGGACCTGGAAACACCATATATTTT.

This clonotype was detected a few times. The chain joins TRBV7-8 to TRBJ2-6; unclear D gene. V gave up 2 bases and J gave up 4 bases, with 15 bases separating them. The germline V gene encodes CDR1 SGHVS and CDR2 FQNEAQ. CDR3 length: 17 residues. CDR3 in amino acids: CASSLHRVYSGANVLTF. Here the CDR3 DNA reads TGTGCCAGCAGCTTACATCGCGTCTACTCCGGGGCCAACGTCCTGACTTTC.

The rearrangement links TRBV5-4 to TRBJ2-3; unclear D gene. Trimming removed 1 base at V and 1 base at J, with 4 bases between. Per the germline V gene, CDR1 is SGHNT and CDR2 is YYREEE (reference sequence). The CDR3 extends over 13 amino acids. CDR3 in amino acids: CASSLSGTDTQYF. CDR3 coding DNA: TGTGCCAGCAGCTTGAGCGGCACAGATACGCAGTATTTT.

This clonotype was found a few times. The chain combines TRBV20-1 with TRBJ1-1; no firm D call. Looked up from germline, CDR1 is DFQATT and CDR2 is SNEGSKA (reference sequence). V shed 3 bases and J shed 14 bases, with 19 bases lying between them. The CDR3 runs 12 residues. This CDR3 reads CSARTDRIEGFF. DNA for the CDR3: TGCAGTGCTAGGACGGACCGGATTGAGGGCTTCTTT.

In its sample, this clonotype was seen many times. The V and J genes are TRBV7-2 and TRBJ2-7, with TRBD1 matching 7 bases. The CDR3 has 14 amino acids. CDR1 is SGHTA and CDR2 is FQGNSA in the germline V gene. Trimming took 5 bases from V and 6 from J; bases not matched to a gene: 10. This chain's CDR3 is CASSPDRANLEQYF. CDR3 nucleotides: TGTGCCAGCAGCCCCGACAGGGCGAATCTCGAGCAGTACTTC.

V and J are TRBV21-1 and TRBJ2-5; no DNA check was done on the table's D call, TRBD1. TRBV21-1 is designated a pseudogene. The CDR3 runs 15 residues. The CDR3 DNA follows: TGTGCCAGCAGCAAGCCCCTGGGGCACCAAGAGACCCAGTACTTC. Translation: CASSKPLGHQETQYF.

A few counts support this clonotype. CDR3 sequence: CASDRAGELFF. The CDR3 DNA reads TGTGCCAGCGATAGGGCCGGGGAGCTGTTTTTT. This chain connects TRBV12-3 or TRBV12-4 to TRBJ2-2, with D uncertain. V lost 8 bases to trimming and J lost 6 bases, with 7 bases between them. The CDR3 sequence is 11 residues long.

This clonotype was counted at least ten times. The rearrangement uses TRBV12-3 or TRBV12-4 and TRBJ2-5; 7 nucleotides match TRBD1. V trimming: 2 bases; J trimming: 5 bases; junction bases outside the gene matches: 8. The CDR3 is 15 amino acids. The CDR3 DNA reads TGTGCCAGCAGTTTAACGACAGGGTGGGGCGAGACCCAGTACTTC. It codes for CASSLTTGWGETQYF.

This clonotype has only a few counts. The CDR3: CASKSDGGTDTQYF. The CDR3 coding sequence is TGTGCCAGCAAATCGGATGGAGGCACAGATACGCAGTATTTT. This chain joins TRBV6-6 and TRBJ2-3; D remains unclear. CDR1 is MNHNY, CDR2 SVGAGI, per germline (reference sequence). This CDR3 has 14 residues. V lost 7 bases to trimming and J lost 1 base, with 12 bases between them.

Details on this clonotype: Given a much more abundant clone one base away, this may be a read error. This chain uses TRBV7-9 with TRBJ2-7; the D gene is possibly TRBD2 (5 bases). The CDR3 is 13 residues long. V was clipped by 8 bases and J by 6 bases, with 17 bases between them. CDR1 is SEHNR, CDR2 FQNEAQ, per germline (reference sequence). CDR3 in amino acids: CASAKKGASEQYF. Written as DNA, the CDR3 is TGTGCCAGCGCTAAAAAGGGAGCCTCCGAGCAGTACTTC.

This clonotype occurred a few times. The V gene is TRBV11-2, the J gene TRBJ2-5; D is perhaps TRBD2 (7 bases). The CDR3 runs 17 residues. Germline-derived CDR1 and CDR2 are SGHAT and FQNNGV. The V end was cut by 5 bases, the J end by 5 bases, with 24 bases between. CDR3 nucleotides: TGTGCCAGCAGCACAGGACAGAGGCATCGGGGAGGGGAGACCCAGTACTTC. This gives the protein CASSTGQRHRGGETQYF.

The genes are TRBV19 and TRBJ1-5; the match to TRBD1 covers 7 bases. CDR1 and CDR2 from the germline V gene are LNHDA and SQIVND (reference sequence). The length of the CDR3 is 15 residues. Germline trimming cut 5 bases from V and 0 bases from J; bases unmatched to any gene: 4. CDR3 sequence: CASSSGQYSNQPQHF. CDR3 sequence (DNA): TGTGCCAGTAGTTCGGGACAGTATAGCAATCAGCCCCAGCATTTT.